This T cell receptor (beta chain) was found in a study of T cell responses to AZD1222 COVID-19 vaccine. Study-level findings and limits: Vaccine-associated CD4 TCRs spanned spike, dominant at 160-218 and 743-854. Among AZD1222 vaccinees, only 5 to 7 were seropositive at baseline.

This clone was recorded a few times. What it binds is not known. Second-dose groups at about 4 or about 12 weeks were pooled. TCRdb's table, derived via immunoSEQ multiplex PCR, lists solely in-frame clones and lacks some. The sample consists of over 50,000 clones, around 81% of them appearing once. The TCR originated in an adult who received the AZD1222 COVID-19 vaccine. The source material was peripheral blood, sampled 28 days after the second AZD1222 dose.

CDR3 residues: CASSYSGLPEETQYF. CDR3 coding DNA: TGTGCCAGCAGTTACTCGGGGCTTCCGGAGGAGACCCAGTACTTC. The chain links TRBV6-6 to TRBJ2-5; D is possibly TRBD1 (5 bases). CDR1 is MNHNY and CDR2 is SVGAGI in the germline V gene (reference sequence). The CDR3 spans 15 residues. Trimming took 0 bases from V and 5 from J, leaving 13 bases between them.